The 9 T cell receptor beta chains given below trace back to one sample, sequenced in a study of blood T cells in healthy people across ages. A J-beta primer mix and a sample-barcoded 5' primer were used in a second PCR of roughly 7 to 12 cycles. TCRdb itself ran the 5' RACE reads through MiXCR, one entry per CDR3 protein. The table records fewer than 2 million distinct CDR3 sequences, roughly two fifths of them present only once. Sequences were obtained from blood. These receptors came from a human donor in good health.

This clonotype was counted between two and nine times. The chain carries TRBV7-8 and TRBJ1-2; 7 positions match TRBD1. The germline gives CDR1 SGHVS, CDR2 FQNEAQ. After removal of 4 bases from V and 8 bases from J, the junction contained 10 bases not matched to a gene. The CDR3 is made up of 14 amino acids. The CDR3 DNA follows: TGTGCCAGCAGCTCAAACAGGGGATGGCGGGGCTACACCTTC. It specifies CASSSNRGWRGYTF.

This clonotype was found a few times. The rearrangement links TRBV12-3 or TRBV12-4 to TRBJ2-1; 8 bases are a match to TRBD2. The V segment lost 7 bases and the J segment 4 bases; nucleotides outside the gene matches: 9. This CDR3 is 15 amino acids long. CDR3 sequence (DNA): TGTGCCAGCACCCCGGGAGGGACTCTGTACAATGAGCAGTTCTTC. Its translation is CASTPGGTLYNEQFF.

The rearrangement links TRBV5-1 to TRBJ2-5, with 9 positions matching TRBD1. With the DNA end fitting TRBJ2-7 better, the J assignment may be wrong. Germline-derived CDR1 and CDR2 are SGHRS and YFSETQ. The CDR3 is 14 amino acids. The DNA for the CDR3 is TGCGCCAGCAGCTCGGGACAGGGATTCGACGAGCAGTACTTC. It yields the protein CASSSGQGFDEQYF.

This clonotype was picked up many times. V is TRBV10-3 and J is TRBJ2-7; D not certain. The CDR3 runs 16 residues. Germline CDR1 reads ENHRY; CDR2 reads SYGVKD. V was shortened by 4 bases and J by 2 bases, with 18 bases between the two germline ends. CDR3 amino acids: CAISVVGSTPTYEQYF. DNA of the CDR3: TGTGCCATCAGTGTCGTAGGGTCCACCCCCACCTACGAGCAGTACTTC.

The genes are TRBV10-3 and TRBJ1-3; D is ambiguous. Germline assignment: CDR1 ENHRY and CDR2 SYGVKD. With 1 base removed from V and 4 bases from J, the gap between germline ends came to 5 bases. The CDR3 has 13 amino acids. For the CDR3, the DNA is TGTGCCATCAGTGAGTTAGGAGGAAACACCATATATTTT. It codes for CAISELGGNTIYF.

In regard to this clonotype: This could be a read error, since a much larger clone is one nucleotide away. The chain combines TRBV6-2 or TRBV6-3 with TRBJ2-4; TRBD1 aligns across 9 bases. Germline CDR1 reads MNHEY; CDR2 reads SVGEGT. This CDR3 has 15 amino acids. The V and J ends lost 5 bases and 13 bases, in that order; junction bases with no gene match: 15. CDR3 in amino acids: CASSRQGEAYNEQYF. The DNA for the CDR3 is TGTGCCAGCAGTCGACAGGGGGAGGCCTACAATGAGCAGTACTTC.

The CDR3 sequence: CASSPAEVAKNIQYF. The CDR3 DNA reads as TGTGCCAGCTCACCAGCAGAGGTAGCCAAAAACATTCAGTACTTC. The chain couples TRBV18 to TRBJ2-4; unclear D gene. Per germline, CDR1 KGHSH and CDR2 LQKENI. The CDR3 runs 15 residues. V lost 2 bases and J 0 bases, leaving 8 bases between the germline ends. The whole variable domain, filled in from reference TRBV18 and TRBJ2-4, reads NAGVMQNPRHLVRRRGQEARLRCSPMKGHSHVYWYRQLPEEGLKFMVYLQKENIIDESGMPKERFSAEFPKEGPSILRIQQVVRGDSAAYFCASSPAEVAKNIQYFGAGTRLSVL.

The chain recombines TRBV28 with TRBJ2-6; D is perhaps TRBD2 (5 bases). V gave up 10 bases and J gave up 3 bases, with 13 bases separating them. The CDR3 spans 14 residues. From germline, CDR1 is MDHEN and CDR2 SYDVKM. The CDR3 DNA reads TGTGCCACCAATAGGGAGAATGGGGCCAACGTCCTGACTTTC. Amino acid sequence: CATNRENGANVLTF.

The chain carries TRBV4-3 and TRBJ1-1; a possible D gene is TRBD1 (5 bases). The CDR3 runs 14 residues. V was cut by 2 bases and J by 5 bases, with 12 bases left in between. Germline-derived CDR1 and CDR2 are LGHNA and YSLEER. In DNA form, the CDR3 reads TGCGCCAGCAGCCAATCGTCAGGGAGGACTGAAGCTTTCTTT. Translated, it gives CASSQSSGRTEAFF.